This T cell receptor (beta chain) appears in the sequencing data of a study of cytomegalovirus exposure and HLA in healthy donors. General study results and limits: The finding came from a later analysis; first-cohort TCR clusters tended to co-occur in the 120 or so validation repertoires. The study flagged some 180 TCR beta chains as cytomegalovirus-associated.

TCRdb's table, derived via immunoSEQ multiplex PCR, lists solely in-frame clones and lacks some. The table has roughly 63,000 clones, 80% to 90% seen once. As to this clone: The antigen is undetermined.

The CDR3 loop spans 14 amino acids. The ends were cut back, 4 bases at V and 2 bases at J, with 12 bases in the middle. Per germline, CDR1 GTSNPN and CDR2 SVGIG (reference sequence). The sequenced sample was PBMCs. This TCR was sampled from a woman aged 18-30 years in good health and CMV-seronegative. This chain joins TRBV30 and TRBJ1-5; D is possibly TRBD1 (5 bases). The CDR3 is CAWNHLQGNQPQHF. In DNA, the CDR3 is TGTGCCTGGAACCACCTACAGGGCAATCAGCCCCAGCATTTT.